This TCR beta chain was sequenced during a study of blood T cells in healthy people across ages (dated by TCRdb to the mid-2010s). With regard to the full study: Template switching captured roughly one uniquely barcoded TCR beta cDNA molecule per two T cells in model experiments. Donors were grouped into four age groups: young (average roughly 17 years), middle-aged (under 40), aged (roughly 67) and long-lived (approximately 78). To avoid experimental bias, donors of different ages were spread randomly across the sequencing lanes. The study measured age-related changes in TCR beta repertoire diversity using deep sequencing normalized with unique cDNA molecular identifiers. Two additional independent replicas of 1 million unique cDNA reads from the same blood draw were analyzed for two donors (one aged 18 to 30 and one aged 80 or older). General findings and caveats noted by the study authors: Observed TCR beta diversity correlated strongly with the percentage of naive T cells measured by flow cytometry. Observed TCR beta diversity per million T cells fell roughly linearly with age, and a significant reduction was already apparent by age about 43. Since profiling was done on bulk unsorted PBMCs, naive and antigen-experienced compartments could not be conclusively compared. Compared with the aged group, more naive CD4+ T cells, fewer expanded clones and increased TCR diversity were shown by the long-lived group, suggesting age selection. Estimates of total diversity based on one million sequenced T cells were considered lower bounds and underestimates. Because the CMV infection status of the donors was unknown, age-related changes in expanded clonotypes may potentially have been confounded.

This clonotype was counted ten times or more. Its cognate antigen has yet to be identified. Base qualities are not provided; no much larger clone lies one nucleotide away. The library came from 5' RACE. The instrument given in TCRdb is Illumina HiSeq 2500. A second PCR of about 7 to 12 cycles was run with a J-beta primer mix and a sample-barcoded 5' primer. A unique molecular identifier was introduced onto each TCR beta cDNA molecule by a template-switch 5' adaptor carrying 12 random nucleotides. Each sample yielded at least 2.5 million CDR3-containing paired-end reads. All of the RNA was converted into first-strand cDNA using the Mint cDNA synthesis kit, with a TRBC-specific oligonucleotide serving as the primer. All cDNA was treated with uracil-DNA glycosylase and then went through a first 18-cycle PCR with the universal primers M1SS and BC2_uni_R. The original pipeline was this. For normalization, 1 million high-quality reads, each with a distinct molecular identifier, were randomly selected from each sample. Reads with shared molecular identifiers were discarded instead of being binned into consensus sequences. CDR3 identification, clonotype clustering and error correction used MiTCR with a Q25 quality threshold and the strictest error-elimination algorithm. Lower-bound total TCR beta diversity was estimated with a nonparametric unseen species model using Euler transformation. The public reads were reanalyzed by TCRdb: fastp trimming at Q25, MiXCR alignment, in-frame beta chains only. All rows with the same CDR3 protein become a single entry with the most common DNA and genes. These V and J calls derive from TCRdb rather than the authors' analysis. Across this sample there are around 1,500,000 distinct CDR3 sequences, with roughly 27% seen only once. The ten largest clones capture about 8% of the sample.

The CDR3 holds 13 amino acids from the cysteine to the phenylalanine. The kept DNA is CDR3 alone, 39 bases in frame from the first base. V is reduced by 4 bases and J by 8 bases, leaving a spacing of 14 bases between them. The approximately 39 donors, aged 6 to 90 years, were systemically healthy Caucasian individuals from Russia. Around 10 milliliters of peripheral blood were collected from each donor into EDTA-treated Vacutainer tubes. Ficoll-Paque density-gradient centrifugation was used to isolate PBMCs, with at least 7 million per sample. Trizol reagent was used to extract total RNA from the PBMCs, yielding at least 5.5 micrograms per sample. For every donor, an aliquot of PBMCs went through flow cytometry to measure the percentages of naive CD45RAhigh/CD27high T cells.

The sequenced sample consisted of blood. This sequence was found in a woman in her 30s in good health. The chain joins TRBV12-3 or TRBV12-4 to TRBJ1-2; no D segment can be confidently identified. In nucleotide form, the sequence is TGTGCCAGCAGTTCCAATTATCCAATCGGCTACACCTTC. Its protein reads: CASSSNYPIGYTF.